This T cell receptor (beta chain) was sequenced in a study of cytomegalovirus exposure and HLA in healthy donors. This clone was detected once. The PCR contained 60 Vbeta and 13 Jbeta primers. Sequencing used immunoSEQ multiplex PCR; TCRdb keeps in-frame clones, though not all of them. Among about 130,000 clones listed, 80% were seen once. CDR3 length: 16 amino acids. V gave up 8 bases and J gave up 3 bases; unmatched junction bases: 8. The germline V gene has CDR1 SGHTA and CDR2 FQGNSA. The TCR originated in a man aged 30 to 39 in good health. The chain uses TRBV7-2 and TRBJ2-2; 11 bases are shared with TRBD2. Sequenced sample: PBMCs. The CDR3 DNA is TGTGCCAGCTCCAAACGGACTAGCGGGTACACCGGGGAGCTGTTTTTT. Residues: CASSKRTSGYTGELFF.